These T cell receptor beta chains were read from a single sample in a study of blood T cell repertoires in COVID-19. Sequencing used immunoSEQ multiplex PCR; TCRdb keeps in-frame clones, though not all of them. The data contain a few hundred thousand clones, approximately 87% of them seen just once; the ten biggest clones take up about 2.2%. The sample taken for sequencing was peripheral blood. These receptors originate from a woman between 45 and 60 years old with acute or convalescent COVID-19. Both conserved end residues are part of each CDR3. The order of the fields is clone size, V gene, J gene, D gene, CDR3 DNA, CDR3 protein. A D gene is named only where the DNA matches it firmly. Part of the rows lack a size; the others show once, few, many or a class for expanded clones.

.,TRBV7-2,TRBJ2-7,.,TGTGCCAGCAGCTTATCCCCAACTACCGCCGCCTACGAGCAGTACTTC,CASSLSPTTAAYEQYF
.,TRBV19,TRBJ1-2,TRBD1,TGTGCCAGTAGTACATTCGGTTCAGGGGGATGGAGTGGCTACACCTTC,CASSTFGSGGWSGYTF
.,TRBV25-1,TRBJ2-3,TRBD2,TGTGCCAGCAGTCCCTCCGGGACTAGCGGGGGGATAGCAGATACGCAGTATTTT,CASSPSGTSGGIADTQYF
.,TRBV5-4,TRBJ2-2,TRBD2,TGTGCCAGCAGCTTGGCGGGTCTAGCGGACAACACCGGGGAGCTGTTTTTT,CASSLAGLADNTGELFF
.,TRBV19,TRBJ2-2,.,TGTGCCAGTAGTAGCCAGGGTTACACCGGGGAGCTGTTTTTT,CASSSQGYTGELFF
.,TRBV3-1/TRBV3-2,TRBJ2-1,TRBD2,TGTGCCAGCAGCCCCTGGGGGGGTGAGCAGTTCTTC,CASSPWGGEQFF
.,TRBV10-3,TRBJ2-1,.,TGTGCCATCAGTGGTAGCGGAGCCTACAATGAGCAGTTCTTC,CAISGSGAYNEQFF
.,TRBV30,TRBJ1-2,TRBD1,TGTGCCTGGAGTGCTTCAAGACAGGGTAACTATGGCTACACCTTC,CAWSASRQGNYGYTF
.,TRBV12-3/TRBV12-4,TRBJ2-3,.,TGTGCCAGCAGTTTAGGGCAGGTGGATACGCAGTATTTT,CASSLGQVDTQYF
.,TRBV6-1,TRBJ2-5,.,TGTGCCAGCAGTGAATTCGACAGGCTGTACCAAGAGACCCAGTACTTC,CASSEFDRLYQETQYF
.,TRBV2,TRBJ2-5,TRBD1,TGTGCCAGCGGAGGAACAGGGGGCAGATGGGAGACCCAGTACTTC,CASGGTGGRWETQYF
.,TRBV24-1,TRBJ1-5,TRBD1,TGTGCCACCCAAGGGACAGGGCGGAATCAGCCCCAGCATTTT,CATQGTGRNQPQHF
.,TRBV10-3,TRBJ1-1,.,TGTGCCATCAGTGAGTCCCAGGGGATGAACACTGAAGCTTTCTTT,CAISESQGMNTEAFF
.,TRBV7-2,TRBJ2-7,TRBD1,TGTGCCAGCAGCTTAGCAGGGGGCTCGATATACGAGCAGTACTTC,CASSLAGGSIYEQYF
.,TRBV15,TRBJ2-3,.,TGTGCCACCAGCAGAAGACAGACAGATACGCAGTATTTT,CATSRRQTDTQYF
.,TRBV24-1,TRBJ2-1,.,TGTGCCACCAGTGATTATGGCGGGGACCTAAACAATGAGCAGTTCTTC,CATSDYGGDLNNEQFF
few,TRBV10-2,TRBJ2-7,.,TGCGCCAGCAGCCCTAGCGCCTCCTACGAGCAGTACTTC,CASSPSASYEQYF
.,TRBV7-7,TRBJ2-2,TRBD2,TGTGCCAGCAGCTTAAATAGCGGGGGGGCCGGGGAGCTGTTTTTT,CASSLNSGGAGELFF
few,TRBV6-5,TRBJ2-2,.,TGTGCCAGCAGTCCAGGAACCGGGGAGCTGTTTTTT,CASSPGTGELFF
.,TRBV5-1,TRBJ2-2,TRBD2,TGCGCCAGCAGATTAGCGGGAGGGAACACCGGGGAGCTGTTTTTT,CASRLAGGNTGELFF
.,TRBV7-9,TRBJ1-2,.,TGTGCCAGCAGCCCGACTAGTTATCGCTACACCTTC,CASSPTSYRYTF
.,TRBV5-6,TRBJ1-2,TRBD1,TGTGCCAGCAGCTTCCAGGGGGCTAGGATCTATGGCTACACCTTC,CASSFQGARIYGYTF
once,TRBV2,TRBJ1-1,.,TGTGCCAGCATACAGGGCGGCACTGAAGCTTTCTTT,CASIQGGTEAFF
.,TRBV3-1/TRBV3-2,TRBJ2-1,TRBD2,TGTGCCAGCAGCCCGACCGTCTCCTTAGCGGGAGTGGCGAATGAGCAGTTCTTC,CASSPTVSLAGVANEQFF
.,TRBV27,TRBJ1-1,.,TGTGCCAGCAGTTTCATACAGGGCCCGAAGACGGCTGAAGCTTTCTTT,CASSFIQGPKTAEAFF
.,TRBV25-1,TRBJ2-1,.,TGTGCCAGCAGTCCAGCGGGCATAGGCTACAATGAGCAGTTCTTC,CASSPAGIGYNEQFF
.,TRBV19,TRBJ2-7,TRBD2,TGTGCGAGCAGACTAGCGGGGGGGCTAAACGAGCAGTACTTC,CASRLAGGLNEQYF
.,TRBV24-1,TRBJ2-2,TRBD2,TGTGCCACCAGTGACCCCACTAGCGGGGTCACCGGGGAGCTGTTTTTT,CATSDPTSGVTGELFF
.,TRBV3-1/TRBV3-2,TRBJ1-2,TRBD1,TGTGCCAGCAGCCAATGGGACAGGGCCAACTATGGCTACACCTTC,CASSQWDRANYGYTF
.,TRBV7-9,TRBJ2-7,TRBD2,TGTGCCAGCAGCCATCGGACTAGCTACGAGCAGTACTTC,CASSHRTSYEQYF
.,TRBV15,TRBJ1-1,.,TGTGCCACCAGCTCGGGTAGGAGCACTGAAGCTTTCTTT,CATSSGRSTEAFF